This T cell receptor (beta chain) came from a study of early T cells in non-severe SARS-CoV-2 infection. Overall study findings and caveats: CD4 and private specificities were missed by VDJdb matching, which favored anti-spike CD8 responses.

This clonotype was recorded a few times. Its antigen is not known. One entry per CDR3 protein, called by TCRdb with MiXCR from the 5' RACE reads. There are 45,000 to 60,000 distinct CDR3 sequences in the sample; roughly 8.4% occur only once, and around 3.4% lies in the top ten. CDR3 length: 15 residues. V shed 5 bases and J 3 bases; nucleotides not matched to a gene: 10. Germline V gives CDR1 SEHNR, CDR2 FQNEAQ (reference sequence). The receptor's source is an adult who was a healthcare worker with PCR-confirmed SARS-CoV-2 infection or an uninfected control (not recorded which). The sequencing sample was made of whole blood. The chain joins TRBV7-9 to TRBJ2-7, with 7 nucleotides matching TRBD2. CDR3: CASSTRTSGIYEQYF. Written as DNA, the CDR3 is TGTGCCAGCAGCACCCGGACTAGTGGCATCTACGAGCAGTACTTC.